These 16 T cell receptor beta chains came from one sample sequenced in a study of blood T cell repertoires in COVID-19. Libraries were prepared by immunoSEQ multiplex PCR; TCRdb keeps only in-frame clonotypes and omits some of them. This sample has fewer than 350,000 clones, with 65% to 90% found just once. What was sequenced was peripheral blood. Source of these receptors: a woman aged 60-70 years with active or convalescent COVID-19.

The chain links TRBV19 to TRBJ1-1; no reliable D call. Trimming cost V 2 bases and J 1 base, with 8 bases left between them. CDR1 and CDR2 from the germline V gene are LNHDA and SQIVND (reference sequence). The CDR3 contains 14 residues. As DNA, the CDR3 is TGTGCCAGTAGTATACAGGCCGAGAACACTGAAGCTTTCTTT. Translation gives CASSIQAENTEAFF.

The V call is TRBV9, the J call TRBJ2-1, with D hard to call. The germline CDR1 and CDR2 sequences are SGDLS and YYNGEE. Trimming left V 0 bases short and J 7 bases short, with 14 bases between. The CDR3 spans 15 residues. CDR3 loop: CASSVGGSQRNEQFF. CDR3 DNA: TGTGCCAGCAGCGTAGGAGGCTCCCAAAGGAATGAGCAGTTCTTC.

This rearrangement joins TRBV12-3 or TRBV12-4 to TRBJ1-2, with a tentative D call TRBD1 (5 bases). There are 11 residues in the CDR3. Trimming removed 5 bases at V and 8 bases at J, with 9 bases between. CDR3 sequence reads: CASSNRGGYTF. CDR3 coding DNA: TGTGCCAGCAGTAATAGGGGAGGCTACACCTTC.

The chain uses TRBV18 and TRBJ1-4, with D perhaps TRBD1 (5 bases). Trimming stripped 2 bases from V and 5 bases from J, with 12 bases between. Germline V lookup: CDR1 KGHSH, CDR2 LQKENI. The CDR3 has 15 residues. Written as DNA, the CDR3 is TGTGCCAGCTCACCAGCCAGGGTTCCAAATGAAAAACTGTTTTTT. Protein product: CASSPARVPNEKLFF. Full variable domain (remainder filled in from reference TRBV18 and TRBJ1-4): NAGVMQNPRHLVRRRGQEARLRCSPMKGHSHVYWYRQLPEEGLKFMVYLQKENIIDESGMPKERFSAEFPKEGPSILRIQQVVRGDSAAYFCASSPARVPNEKLFFGSGTQLSVL.

V is TRBV7-9 and J is TRBJ1-1, with 10 bases matching TRBD1. Germline lookup yields CDR1 SEHNR and CDR2 FQNEAQ (reference sequence). Trimming took 1 base from V and 4 from J; bases not matched to a gene: 6. The CDR3 runs to 16 residues. The CDR3 spells CASSLDPGQGGTEAFF. The CDR3 nucleotides read TGTGCCAGCAGCTTAGACCCAGGACAGGGGGGCACTGAAGCTTTCTTT.

The chain combines TRBV11-2 with TRBJ2-1; 11 positions match TRBD2. V trimming: 10 bases; J trimming: 8 bases; junction bases outside the gene matches: 7. The CDR3 loop spans 13 amino acids. CDR1 SGHAT and CDR2 FQNNGV come from the germline V gene. The CDR3 reads CAIRRSGGDEQFF. The CDR3 DNA reads as TGTGCCATCAGACGTAGCGGGGGGGATGAGCAGTTCTTC.

CDR3 in amino acids: CASSLPNSPLHF. CDR3 DNA sequence: TGTGCCAGCAGCCTTCCAAATTCACCCCTCCACTTT. The chain has TRBV6-2 or TRBV6-3 and TRBJ1-6; D gene ambiguous. Per the germline V gene, CDR1 is MNHEY and CDR2 is SVGEGT. The germline V and J ends were trimmed by 6 bases and 7 bases, with 7 bases remaining between them. There are 12 residues in the CDR3.

This clone was recorded a few times. The CDR3 sequence is CASSPEEYGRTVRGYTF. The CDR3 region has the DNA TGTGCCAGCAGCCCGGAGGAGTATGGCCGGACGGTGAGGGGCTACACCTTC. This chain connects TRBV5-5 to TRBJ1-2; no reliable D call. CDR3 length equals 17 residues. The germline gives CDR1 SGHKS, CDR2 YYEKEE (reference sequence). The V end was cut by 4 bases, the J end by 8 bases, with 27 bases between.

The chain links TRBV7-6 to TRBJ2-7; D is uncertain. Trimming left V 4 bases short and J 6 bases short, with 19 bases between. Germline loops: CDR1 SGHVS, CDR2 FNYEAQ. The CDR3 extends over 15 amino acids. The CDR3 loop is CASSSWPENNREQYF. In nucleotides, the CDR3 is TGTGCCAGCAGCTCATGGCCCGAAAATAACCGCGAGCAGTACTTC.

The CDR3 sequence is CASSFLGEGDTGELFF. DNA of the CDR3: TGTGCCAGCAGCTTCTTGGGCGAGGGGGACACCGGGGAGCTGTTTTTT. The chain has TRBV3-1 (or the pseudogene TRBV3-2) and TRBJ2-2; possibly TRBD1 for D (6 bases). Deletions cut 5 bases from V and 3 bases from J, with 16 bases between. Germline V gene sequence: CDR1 LGHDT, CDR2 YNNKEL (reference sequence). The CDR3 has 16 residues.

This chain uses TRBV6-5 with TRBJ1-2; 8 positions match TRBD1. V shed 6 bases, J shed 9 bases, and the junction held 3 bases outside the gene matches. Germline CDR1 is MNHEY and CDR2 is SVGAGI. CDR3 length: 11 amino acids. CDR3: CASRRTGSYTF. The CDR3 DNA sequence: TGTGCCAGCAGAAGGACAGGGAGCTACACCTTC.

J is TRBJ1-1 and V is TRBV6-5; D not resolved. The V gene lost 5 bases and the J gene lost 1 base, with 11 bases spanning the gap. Germline V CDR1 and CDR2: MNHEY, SVGAGI. This CDR3 has 14 residues. DNA of the CDR3: TGTGCCAGCAGTCGAACGACGGGGAACACTGAAGCTTTCTTT. It translates to CASSRTTGNTEAFF.

The CDR3 region is CAWSPDNSYEQYF. The CDR3, as DNA: TGTGCCTGGAGTCCGGACAACTCCTACGAGCAGTACTTC. The chain carries TRBV30 and TRBJ2-7; tentative D call: TRBD1 (5 bases). Germline V CDR1 and CDR2: GTSNPN, SVGIG (reference sequence). This CDR3 is 13 amino acids long. Between the trimmed V and J ends, which lost 2 bases and 0 bases, there was a span of 8 bases.

This clone was picked up a small number of times. The gene calls are TRBV7-8 and TRBJ2-7; 7 nucleotides align to TRBD1. V gave up 6 bases and J gave up 7 bases; unmatched junction bases: 9. The V gene's germline CDR1 is SGHVS and CDR2 FQNEAQ. The CDR3 covers 13 residues. CDR3 amino acids: CASRRRAGGEQYF. In DNA, the CDR3 is TGTGCCAGCAGGCGACGGGCAGGGGGTGAGCAGTACTTC.

This clone came up a few times. The chain has TRBV5-1 and TRBJ1-1, with 10 bases aligning to TRBD1. Germline V lookup: CDR1 SGHRS, CDR2 YFSETQ. CDR3 length: 15 amino acids. With V trimmed by 3 bases and J by 7 bases, 9 bases remained unmatched. CDR3: CASSSYRDRGNEAFF. CDR3 nucleotides: TGCGCCAGCAGCTCATACCGGGACAGGGGAAATGAAGCTTTCTTT.

In its sample, this clone was seen once. V and J are TRBV7-2 and TRBJ1-5; TRBD1 matches 10 bases. Germline lookup yields CDR1 SGHTA and CDR2 FQGNSA. J was trimmed by 6 bases and V by 5 bases; bases with no gene match: 7. The CDR3 has 15 residues. The DNA of the CDR3 is TGTGCCAGCAGCAAAGGGACAGGGGTACGTCAGCCCCAGCATTTT. Protein sequence: CASSKGTGVRQPQHF.